Shown below are 26 T cell receptor beta chains from a single sample sequenced in a study of blood T cell repertoires in COVID-19. The method was immunoSEQ multiplex PCR; TCRdb's version includes in-frame clones alone and lacks a portion of them. The sample contains about 270,000 clones, just over 90% of which appear only once. The material sequenced was PBMCs or T cells enriched from blood (not recorded which). The source of these receptors is a middle-aged woman with acute COVID-19.

The table lists this clone with a count of one. CDR3 region: CASTRSSNQPQHF. Here the CDR3 DNA reads TGTGCCAGCACTCGGAGTAGCAATCAGCCCCAGCATTTT. This sequence joins TRBV6-5 and TRBJ1-5, with D uncertain. Germline loops: CDR1 MNHEY, CDR2 SVGAGI. V lost 7 bases and J 0 bases, leaving 7 bases between the germline ends. This CDR3 region has 13 residues.

In DNA, the CDR3 is TGTGCCAGCAGCTCGTGGGGACAGATTAACACTGAAGCTTTCTTT. It translates to CASSSWGQINTEAFF. V gene TRBV5-4 combines with J gene TRBJ1-1; 7 nucleotides match TRBD1. Germline-derived CDR1 and CDR2 are SGHNT and YYREEE (reference sequence). The V and J ends lost 3 bases and 2 bases, in that order; junction bases with no gene match: 7. The CDR3 loop spans 15 amino acids.

The rearrangement joins TRBV28 to TRBJ2-1; TRBD1 aligns across 7 bases. Germline V CDR1 and CDR2: MDHEN, SYDVKM. V was clipped by 3 bases and J by 1 base; unmatched bases: 3. CDR3 length: 15 amino acids. CDR3 DNA: TGTGCCAGCAGTTTCCTGACAGGGTCCTACAATGAGCAGTTCTTC. Protein sequence: CASSFLTGSYNEQFF.

This chain links TRBV19 with TRBJ1-4; D gene uncertain. V lost 5 bases and J lost 8, with 18 bases in between. This CDR3 is 15 amino acids long. Germline CDR1 and CDR2: LNHDA and SQIVND (reference sequence). CDR3 loop: CASSLRAPDGEKLFF. CDR3 nucleotides: TGTGCCAGTAGTCTCCGCGCGCCCGACGGGGAAAAACTGTTTTTT.

The rearrangement links TRBV9 to TRBJ2-1; 10 bases fit TRBD2. The CDR3 has 15 amino acids. Germline V gene data show CDR1 as SGDLS and CDR2 as YYNGEE. Trimming took 1 base from V and 8 from J; bases not matched to a gene: 6. The CDR3 sequence is CASSVLSGGAYEQFF. The CDR3 DNA is TGTGCCAGCAGCGTATTGAGCGGGGGGGCCTATGAGCAGTTCTTC.

The chain recombines TRBV3-1 (or the pseudogene TRBV3-2) with TRBJ2-5; tentative D call: TRBD1 (6 bases). Deletions cut 1 base from V and 4 bases from J, with 13 bases between. The CDR3 has 15 amino acids. Per the germline V gene, CDR1 is LGHDT and CDR2 is YNNKEL (reference sequence). The CDR3 sequence is CASSQARGLRETQYF. The CDR3 coding sequence is TGTGCCAGCAGCCAAGCCAGGGGTCTGCGAGAGACCCAGTACTTC.

With regard to this clone: The sample has other DNA sequences that encode this CDR3 too. The V gene is TRBV12-3 or TRBV12-4, the J gene TRBJ1-2; 7 bases line up with TRBD1. Trimming took 5 bases from V and 4 from J; bases not matched to a gene: 4. The CDR3 has 13 amino acids. The CDR3 DNA sequence: TGTGCCAGCAGTCCGGGACAGAGCTATGGCTACACCTTC. Its protein is CASSPGQSYGYTF.

This chain connects TRBV7-3 to TRBJ1-1; 8 bases agree with TRBD1. Per the germline V gene, CDR1 is SGHTA and CDR2 is FQGTGA. The CDR3 loop spans 15 amino acids. Trimming at V came to 3 bases and at J to 2 bases, leaving 5 bases not matched to a gene. The CDR3 bases are TGTGCCAGCAGCTTGCGCGGACAGGGAAACACTGAAGCTTTCTTT. This gives the protein CASSLRGQGNTEAFF.

The chain employs TRBV4-1 and TRBJ1-2; 11 bases align to TRBD1. Trimming at V came to 0 bases and at J to 13 bases, leaving 13 bases not matched to a gene. The CDR3 has 16 amino acids. Germline V gene data show CDR1 as MGHRA and CDR2 as YSYEKL. DNA for the CDR3: TGCGCCAGCAGCCAAGATGGACAGGGGGCGATAGCAAGGGTCACCTTC. Amino acids: CASSQDGQGAIARVTF.

The rearrangement uses TRBV10-2 and TRBJ2-1; 8 bases align to TRBD2. Per germline, CDR1 WSHSY and CDR2 SAAADI. J lost 0 bases, V lost 4 bases, and 8 bases had no gene match. This CDR3 region has 17 residues. In nucleotides, the CDR3 is TGCGCCAGCAGTGCCCCGGGTAGCGGGGTCTCCTACAATGAGCAGTTCTTC. Protein sequence: CASSAPGSGVSYNEQFF.

The genes are TRBV5-6 and TRBJ1-2; 8 positions agree with TRBD1. The CDR3 is 16 residues long. Germline V gene data show CDR1 as SGHDT and CDR2 as YYEEEE. V gave up 1 base and J gave up 8 bases; unmatched junction bases: 13. The CDR3 coding sequence is TGTGCCAGCAGCTTGCCTCGACAGGGGCTATCGAGAGGCTACACCTTC. Its protein product is CASSLPRQGLSRGYTF. Supplemented by reference TRBV5-6 and TRBJ1-2, the full variable domain reads DAGVTQSPTHLIKTRGQQVTLRCSPKSGHDTVSWYQQALGQGPQFIFQYYEEEERQRGNFPDRFSGHQFPNYSSELNVNALLLGDSALYLCASSLPRQGLSRGYTFGSGTRLTVV.

CDR3 residues: CAWGQGASQPQHF. In nucleotides, the CDR3 is TGTGCCTGGGGACAGGGGGCTAGTCAGCCCCAGCATTTT. The V call is TRBV30, the J call TRBJ1-5; 11 bases align to TRBD1. The V gene's germline CDR1 is GTSNPN and CDR2 SVGIG (reference sequence). The CDR3 has 13 amino acids. V was clipped by 5 bases and J by 6 bases; unmatched bases: 3.

The chain carries TRBV24-1 and TRBJ1-3; no reliable D call. The ends were cut back, 2 bases at V and 2 bases at J, with 9 bases in the middle. The CDR3 totals 15 residues. Germline V gives CDR1 KGHDR, CDR2 SFDVKD. CDR3 in amino acids: CATSDSARPGNTIYF. CDR3 in DNA: TGTGCCACCAGTGATTCAGCCAGGCCTGGAAACACCATATATTTT.

J is TRBJ1-2 and V is TRBV2, with 8 bases fitting TRBD1. V dropped 7 bases and J dropped 0; count of bases not matched to a gene: 7. CDR3 length: 15 residues. Germline V gene sequence: CDR1 SNHLY, CDR2 FYNNEI. This chain's CDR3 is CASTDPGGPNYGYTF. The CDR3 nucleotides read TGTGCCAGCACCGATCCAGGGGGCCCTAACTATGGCTACACCTTC.

The chain is built from TRBV20-1 and TRBJ1-1; TRBD1 might be the D (5 bases). Germline CDR1 DFQATT, CDR2 SNEGSKA (reference sequence). The CDR3 totals 13 residues. V was clipped by 3 bases and J by 10 bases, with 18 bases between them. The CDR3 loop is CSASGWEAGVAFF. The CDR3, as DNA: TGCAGTGCTAGTGGTTGGGAGGCGGGGGTAGCTTTCTTT.

This clone has just a few counts. The chain links TRBV9 to TRBJ1-2; D is unresolved. The CDR3 contains 14 residues. The V end was cut by 0 bases, the J end by 1 base, with 7 bases between. CDR1 and CDR2 from the germline V gene are SGDLS and YYNGEE. The CDR3 sequence is CASSVVSVNYGYTF. For the CDR3, the DNA is TGTGCCAGCAGCGTAGTGTCGGTTAACTATGGCTACACCTTC.

In this sample, this clone turned up once. The chain employs TRBV7-3 and TRBJ2-1; 11 bases map to TRBD2. With 3 bases clipped from V and 3 bases from J, the junction kept 7 bases outside the gene matches. The CDR3 is 17 residues long. In germline, CDR1 is SGHTA, CDR2 FQGTGA. In nucleotides, the CDR3 is TGTGCCAGCAGCTTGGGGTATCTAGCGGGGGGCTACAATGAGCAGTTCTTC. The encoded protein is CASSLGYLAGGYNEQFF.

The chain joins TRBV7-2 to TRBJ2-1, with D perhaps TRBD1 (5 bases). Looked up from germline, CDR1 is SGHTA and CDR2 is FQGNSA. The CDR3 has 16 residues. The germline V and J ends were trimmed by 1 base and 4 bases, with 14 bases remaining between them. In nucleotides, the CDR3 is TGTGCCAGCAGCTTAGATCGGCAGGGTAGGTACAATGAGCAGTTCTTC. This sequence encodes CASSLDRQGRYNEQFF.

V and J are TRBV28 and TRBJ1-2; D is uncertain. This CDR3 contains 12 residues. The V end was cut by 1 base, the J end by 3 bases, with 3 bases between. Germline CDR1 MDHEN, CDR2 SYDVKM. Here the CDR3 reads CASSLSDYGYTF. In nucleotides, the CDR3 is TGTGCCAGCAGTTTATCAGACTATGGCTACACCTTC.

The genes are TRBV27 and TRBJ2-7, with 8 nucleotides matching TRBD2. In germline, CDR1 is MNHEY, CDR2 SMNVEV (reference sequence). The CDR3 contains 15 residues. The V segment lost 7 bases and the J segment 2 bases; nucleotides outside the gene matches: 10. The chain's CDR3 is CASKSTGTRTYEQYF. The CDR3 nucleotides read TGTGCCAGCAAAAGCACCGGGACTAGGACCTACGAGCAGTACTTC.

This chain joins TRBV7-9 and TRBJ1-2; 9 nucleotides align to TRBD1. This CDR3 comprises 17 residues. Germline V CDR1 and CDR2: SEHNR, FQNEAQ (reference sequence). The V segment lost 5 bases and the J segment 0 bases; nucleotides outside the gene matches: 10. The CDR3 here is CASSPPGQGWANYGYTF. DNA of the CDR3: TGTGCCAGCAGCCCCCCGGGACAGGGATGGGCTAACTATGGCTACACCTTC.

The chain employs TRBV11-3 and TRBJ1-1; possibly TRBD1 for D (5 bases). The CDR3 is 15 amino acids. V gave up 2 bases and J gave up 3 bases, with 13 bases separating them. Germline CDR1 and CDR2: SGHNT and YENEEA. DNA of the CDR3: TGTGCCAGCAGCTTAACGGTAGGGGTCCACACTGAAGCTTTCTTT. Amino acids: CASSLTVGVHTEAFF.

This sequence joins TRBV10-3 and TRBJ2-1; 8 bases fit TRBD2. CDR3 length: 16 amino acids. Germline CDR1 reads ENHRY; CDR2 reads SYGVKD. The V and J ends lost 4 bases and 0 bases, in that order; junction bases with no gene match: 5. In DNA form, the CDR3 reads TGTGCCATCAGTGTACTAGCGGTTAACTCCTACAATGAGCAGTTCTTC. Encoded protein: CAISVLAVNSYNEQFF.

This clone appeared once. Compared with germline, one end of the junction differs, possibly owing to a read error. The V and J genes are TRBV3-1 (or the pseudogene TRBV3-2) and TRBJ1-1; D gene unclear. Germline V gives CDR1 LGHDT, CDR2 YNNKEL (reference sequence). There are 11 residues in the CDR3. The CDR3 loop reads CASSHFADYLF. In DNA form, the CDR3 reads TGTGCCAGCAGCCACTTCGCGGACTATCTCTTT.

The chain employs TRBV7-9 and TRBJ2-7; 10 positions match TRBD1. This CDR3 comprises 15 residues. Germline V gene lookup returns CDR1 SEHNR and CDR2 FQNEAQ (reference sequence). V was clipped by 4 bases and J by 2 bases; unmatched bases: 5. The CDR3 reads CASSSPGQGTYEQYF. DNA of the CDR3: TGTGCCAGCAGCTCCCCGGGACAGGGGACCTACGAGCAGTACTTC.

The V and J genes are TRBV28 and TRBJ1-1; D possibly corresponds to TRBD1 (6 bases). Trimming stripped 5 bases from V and 4 bases from J, with 17 bases between. Looked up from germline, CDR1 is MDHEN and CDR2 is SYDVKM. CDR3 length equals 15 residues. This CDR3 reads CASSPWTVDSTEAFF. The CDR3 DNA follows: TGTGCCAGCAGTCCGTGGACAGTCGACTCCACTGAAGCTTTCTTT. Full variable domain (remainder filled in from reference TRBV28 and TRBJ1-1): DVKVTQSSRYLVKRTGEKVFLECVQDMDHENMFWYRQDPGLGLRLIYFSYDVKMKEKGDIPEGYSVSREKKERFSLILESASTNQTSMYLCASSPWTVDSTEAFFGQGTRLTVV.